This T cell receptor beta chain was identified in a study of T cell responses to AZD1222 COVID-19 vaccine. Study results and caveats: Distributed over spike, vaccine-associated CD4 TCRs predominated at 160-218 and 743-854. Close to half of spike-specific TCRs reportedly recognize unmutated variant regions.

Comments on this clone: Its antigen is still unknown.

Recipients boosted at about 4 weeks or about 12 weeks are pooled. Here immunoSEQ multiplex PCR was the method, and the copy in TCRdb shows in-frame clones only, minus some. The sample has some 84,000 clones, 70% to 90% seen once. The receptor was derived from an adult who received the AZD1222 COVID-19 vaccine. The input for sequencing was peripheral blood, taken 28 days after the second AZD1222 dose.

This CDR3 reads CASSSGASYSGANVLTF. The CDR3 DNA sequence: TGTGCCAGCAGTTCGGGGGCCTCCTACTCTGGGGCCAACGTCCTGACTTTC. The rearrangement links TRBV27 to TRBJ2-6; D could derive from TRBD1 or TRBD2 (6 bases each). Trimming cost V 4 bases and J 0 bases, with 13 bases left between them. The CDR3 has 17 amino acids. The germline gives CDR1 MNHEY, CDR2 SMNVEV (reference sequence).